One and the same sample provided the 30 T cell receptor beta chains below, sequenced in a study of human T cells and chemical hapten exposure. Time point given: patch test 3, about 24 weeks after DPC sensitization. The sample's treatment: therapeutic diphenylcyclopropenone sensitization with weekly scalp DPC. Each CDR3 protein is one row after TCRdb ran MiXCR on the RACE reads. The data show roughly 100,000 distinct CDR3 sequences, approximately 36% seen once. This material consisted of whole blood, taken in connection with sensitization to the hapten diphenylcyclopropenone (DPC). Source of these receptors: a man in his forties or fifties with alopecia areata. Some clones in this sample may be carry-over from other donors' samples.

The chain employs TRBV7-3 and TRBJ2-4, with TRBD1 matching 7 bases. CDR3 length equals 13 residues. Losses at the gene ends were 6 bases for V and 12 bases for J; bases not matched to a gene: 11. Germline assignment: CDR1 SGHTA and CDR2 FQGTGA. The CDR3 spells CASRFLRGTHQYF. Written as DNA, the CDR3 is TGTGCCAGCAGATTCCTCAGGGGGACACATCAGTACTTC.

The V gene is TRBV7-8, the J gene TRBJ2-5; 8 bases agree with TRBD2. The length of the CDR3 is 16 residues. The germline V gene has CDR1 SGHVS and CDR2 FQNEAQ. V was clipped by 5 bases and J by 5 bases; unmatched bases: 13. The CDR3 spells CASSPPLAGGGETQYF. In nucleotides, the CDR3 is TGTGCCAGCAGCCCACCCTTGGCGGGGGGAGGTGAGACCCAGTACTTC.

This clonotype has a handful of counts. V and J are TRBV5-1 and TRBJ1-4; D is perhaps TRBD1 (6 bases). The CDR3 consists of 13 residues. Deletions cut 5 bases from V and 6 bases from J, with 11 bases between. Germline-derived CDR1 and CDR2 are SGHRS and YFSETQ. The CDR3 bases are TGCGCCAGCAGACAGGGTTCAGATGAAAAACTGTTTTTT. It encodes CASRQGSDEKLFF. Full variable domain (outside the CDR3, taken from reference TRBV5-1 and TRBJ1-4): KAGVTQTPRYLIKTRGQQVTLSCSPISGHRSVSWYQQTPGQGLQFLFEYFSETQRNKGNFPGRFSGRQFSNSRSEMNVSTLELGDSALYLCASRQGSDEKLFFGSGTQLSVL.

The DNA of the CDR3 is TGCAGTGCTAGAGATCGCGACAGGGCCAACGTATGGTATGGCTACACCTTC. Protein product: CSARDRDRANVWYGYTF. V usage is TRBV20-1 and J usage is TRBJ1-2, with 7 bases identical to TRBD1. Trimming removed 0 bases from V and 5 bases from J; junction bases left unmatched: 15. Germline-derived CDR1 and CDR2 are DFQATT and SNEGSKA (reference sequence). The CDR3 length is 17 residues.

V usage is TRBV4-2 and J usage is TRBJ2-5, with 8 positions matching TRBD2. CDR1 LGHNA and CDR2 YNFKEQ come from the germline V gene. This CDR3 has 17 amino acids. Unmatched junction bases numbered 7, after V lost 0 bases and J lost 1 base. The CDR3 bases are TGTGCCAGCAGCCAAGATCCGTATCGGGAGGGCCAAGAGACCCAGTACTTC. The encoded protein is CASSQDPYREGQETQYF.

The genes are TRBV18 and TRBJ2-7; the match to TRBD2 covers 10 bases. Trimming at V came to 1 base and at J to 7 bases, leaving 7 bases not matched to a gene. CDR3 length equals 15 residues. Germline lookup yields CDR1 KGHSH and CDR2 LQKENI. CDR3 sequence: CASSPLAGGEGEQYV. The CDR3 DNA sequence: TGTGCCAGCTCACCACTAGCGGGAGGCGAGGGTGAGCAGTACGTC.

The chain joins TRBV20-1 to TRBJ2-1, with 9 bases fitting TRBD2. From germline, CDR1 is DFQATT and CDR2 SNEGSKA (reference sequence). After removal of 5 bases from V and 7 bases from J, the junction contained 3 bases not matched to a gene. The CDR3 spans 12 residues. CDR3 bases: TGCAGTGCTGGGAGCGGGAGGAATGAGCAGTTCTTC. Residues: CSAGSGRNEQFF.

The V and J genes are TRBV10-3 and TRBJ2-7; D perhaps matches TRBD2 (5 bases). The CDR3 spans 12 residues. Per the germline V gene, CDR1 is ENHRY and CDR2 is SYGVKD. Between the trimmed V and J ends, which lost 8 bases and 3 bases, there was a span of 11 bases. The CDR3 sequence: CAIGSHVYEQYV. For the CDR3, the DNA is TGTGCCATCGGGAGTCATGTCTACGAGCAGTACGTC.

This sequence joins TRBV2 and TRBJ2-2, with 8 bases matching TRBD2. The V gene's germline CDR1 is SNHLY and CDR2 FYNNEI. This CDR3 is built from 17 residues. Losses at the gene ends were 2 bases for V and 2 bases for J; bases not matched to a gene: 7. The CDR3 sequence is CASSESLGLANTGELFF. In DNA form, the CDR3 reads TGTGCCAGCAGTGAATCATTAGGACTAGCAAACACCGGGGAGCTGTTTTTT.

The gene calls are TRBV6-2 or TRBV6-3 and TRBJ2-7; D is uncertain. This CDR3 spans 12 amino acids. V dropped 7 bases and J dropped 5 bases, with 12 bases sitting between them. Germline V gene lookup returns CDR1 MNHEY and CDR2 SVGEGT. In DNA, the CDR3 is TGTGCCAGCAACGAGCGTGGAAACGAGCAGTACGTC. It is translated as CASNERGNEQYV.

The chain recombines TRBV6-2 or TRBV6-3 with TRBJ2-2; D gene unclear. With 6 bases removed from V and 6 bases from J, the gap between germline ends came to 11 bases. Germline CDR1 and CDR2: MNHEY and SVGEGT. CDR3 size: 13 residues. CDR3 in amino acids: CASRSLGAGELFF. The CDR3 region has the DNA TGTGCCAGCAGGTCGCTTGGGGCCGGGGAGCTGTTTTTT.

The chain recombines TRBV6-6 with TRBJ2-3, with unresolved D. V shed 0 bases and J shed 4 bases, with 5 bases lying between them. Looked up from germline, CDR1 is MNHNY and CDR2 is SVGAGI (reference sequence). The CDR3 covers 13 residues. The CDR3, as DNA: TGTGCCAGCAGTTACTCGAGAGCAGATACGCAGTATTTT. It specifies CASSYSRADTQYF.

This rearrangement joins TRBV7-9 to TRBJ2-5; 7 bases agree with TRBD2. CDR1 and CDR2 (germline): SEHNR, FQNEAQ (reference sequence). This CDR3 contains 15 residues. Trimming cost V 5 bases and J 2 bases; bases outside gene matches: 8. The CDR3 region is CASSLGGRQQETQYF. CDR3 sequence (DNA): TGTGCCAGCAGCCTCGGCGGGAGACAACAAGAGACCCAGTACTTC. Using reference TRBV7-9 and TRBJ2-5 for the parts outside the CDR3, the full variable domain is DTGVSQNPRHKITKRGQNVTFRCDPISEHNRLYWYRQTLGQGPEFLTYFQNEAQLEKSRLLSDRFSAERPKGSFSTLEIQRTEQGDSAMYLCASSLGGRQQETQYFGPGTRLLVL.

This rearrangement joins TRBV27 to TRBJ1-2; D is uncertain. With 3 bases removed from V and 6 bases from J, the gap between germline ends came to 11 bases. Germline V gene sequence: CDR1 MNHEY, CDR2 SMNVEV (reference sequence). This CDR3 contains 13 residues. The CDR3 region has the DNA TGTGCCAGCAGTTTCCGGCCGAGAGATGGCTACACCTTC. Translation gives CASSFRPRDGYTF.

The CDR3 sequence: CASSVDQGGFTEAFF. As DNA, the CDR3 is TGTGCCAGCAGCGTAGATCAGGGCGGATTCACTGAAGCTTTCTTT. V usage is TRBV9 and J usage is TRBJ1-1; D might be TRBD1 (5 bases). Germline CDR1 reads SGDLS; CDR2 reads YYNGEE. The germline V and J ends were trimmed by 0 bases and 4 bases, with 13 bases remaining between them. CDR3 length: 15 residues.

The gene calls are TRBV6-5 and TRBJ2-5, with 7 positions matching TRBD1. CDR1 and CDR2 from the germline V gene are MNHEY and SVGAGI. This CDR3 spans 16 amino acids. V lost 0 bases, J lost 1 base, and 5 bases stayed unmatched. CDR3 sequence: CASSYSLTGFQETQYF. Here the CDR3 DNA reads TGTGCCAGCAGTTACTCCCTGACAGGGTTCCAAGAGACCCAGTACTTC.

About this clonotype: A junction end diverges from the germline sequence, so it may reflect a read error. The rearrangement joins TRBV7-2 to TRBJ1-2; D is uncertain. Germline CDR1 SGHTA, CDR2 FQGNSA. This CDR3 region has 15 residues. The CDR3 sequence is CVSSPEAGVGYGYTF. The CDR3, as DNA: TGTGTCAGCAGCCCAGAGGCAGGCGTGGGCTATGGCTACACCTTC.

V is TRBV12-3 or TRBV12-4 and J is TRBJ2-1; D is undetermined. The CDR3 consists of 14 residues. V lost 2 bases and J 0 bases, leaving 5 bases between the germline ends. CDR3 in amino acids: CASSLSLSYNEQFF. In DNA, the CDR3 is TGTGCCAGCAGTTTATCCCTCTCCTACAATGAGCAGTTCTTC.

This clonotype appeared a few times. This chain uses TRBV18 with TRBJ1-1, with 8 bases that match TRBD1. The CDR3 totals 13 residues. The V gene end was trimmed by 3 bases and the J gene end by 10 bases; junction bases not matched to a gene: 7. From germline, CDR1 is KGHSH and CDR2 LQKENI. The CDR3 is CASSPTGDWGAFF. The CDR3 nucleotides are TGTGCCAGCTCACCGACAGGGGATTGGGGAGCTTTCTTT.

The rearrangement links TRBV28 to TRBJ1-2; D not certain. The CDR3 sequence is 13 residues long. Looked up from germline, CDR1 is MDHEN and CDR2 is SYDVKM. V was trimmed by 4 bases and J by 8 bases, leaving 14 bases between them. The CDR3 is CASSSHATKGYTF. The CDR3 coding sequence is TGTGCCAGCAGTTCTCATGCCACAAAGGGCTACACCTTC.

This clonotype was seen only a few times. V and J are TRBV7-9 and TRBJ1-2, with a tentative D call TRBD1 (6 bases). Germline V gene data show CDR1 as SEHNR and CDR2 as FQNEAQ (reference sequence). The CDR3 extends over 15 amino acids. V lost 4 bases, J lost 0 bases, and 12 bases lay in between. The CDR3 protein is CASSSRGRANYGYTF. Written as DNA, the CDR3 is TGTGCCAGCAGCTCGAGGGGGAGAGCTAACTATGGCTACACCTTC.

The chain couples TRBV6-2 or TRBV6-3 to TRBJ1-2, with D possibly matching TRBD1 (6 bases). In germline, CDR1 is MNHEY, CDR2 SVGEGT. The CDR3 is made up of 12 amino acids. V lost 5 bases and J lost 5, with 9 bases in between. CDR3 bases: TGTGCCAGCAGTCCTGGACAGTATGGCTACACCTTC. Encoded protein: CASSPGQYGYTF.

V is TRBV11-2 and J is TRBJ2-7; D not certain. V was pared by 4 bases and J by 6 bases, with 10 bases between. Germline V gene sequence: CDR1 SGHAT, CDR2 FQNNGV. The CDR3 length is 12 residues. The CDR3 DNA is TGTGCCAGCAGCTCCCTCCCCGGCGAGCAGTACTTC. This sequence encodes CASSSLPGEQYF.

The J gene is TRBJ2-3, the V gene TRBV4-2; the match to TRBD2 covers 8 bases. This CDR3 is 17 amino acids long. Unmatched junction bases numbered 10, after V lost 1 base and J lost 4 bases. Germline values: CDR1 LGHNA, CDR2 YNFKEQ. In nucleotides, the CDR3 is TGTGCCAGCAGCCAAGGAGGGCTGGGCGGGAGGTCAGATACGCAGTATTTT. Protein product: CASSQGGLGGRSDTQYF.

V is TRBV20-1 and J is TRBJ2-7; tentatively, D is TRBD2 (5 bases). The germline gives CDR1 DFQATT, CDR2 SNEGSKA (reference sequence). The CDR3 covers 13 residues. Trimming cost V 5 bases and J 5 bases, with 16 bases left between them. As DNA, the CDR3 is TGCAGTGCTCCCCAGCGGTCCGGGGACGAGCAGTACTTC. Translated, it gives CSAPQRSGDEQYF.

This chain joins TRBV14 and TRBJ2-1, with TRBD2 identical over 7 bases. Germline trimming cut 3 bases from V and 0 bases from J; bases unmatched to any gene: 8. The CDR3 length is 17 residues. Germline lookup yields CDR1 SGHDN and CDR2 FVKESK. For the CDR3, the DNA is TGTGCCAGCAGCCAGCGCATGGGAGGGAGCTCCTACAATGAGCAGTTCTTC. Translated, it gives CASSQRMGGSSYNEQFF.

In this sample, this clonotype turned up a few times. This sequence joins TRBV29-1 and TRBJ1-1, with a weak D call TRBD1 (5 bases). This CDR3 contains 13 residues. Trimming took off 6 bases at V and 4 bases at J, with 15 bases between the two ends. Germline loops: CDR1 SQVTM, CDR2 ANQGSEA. The CDR3 DNA follows: TGCAGCGTCGAACTACAGGCGGGCACTGAAGCTTTCTTT. Translating it yields CSVELQAGTEAFF.

As to this clonotype: No DNA is shown, since the ends of the CDR3 on it are uncertain; the CDR3 is the one TCRdb lists. The CDR3 protein is CISVPEAPSSTDTQYF. This sequence joins TRBV7-5 and TRBJ2-3; no check of the table's D call, TRBD1, against the DNA was made. TRBV7-5 is a pseudogene locus. The CDR3 contains 16 residues when both ends are counted.

This clonotype was found a few times. J is TRBJ2-1 and V is TRBV12-3 or TRBV12-4; either TRBD1 or TRBD2 may supply D (5 bases each). The CDR3 extends over 13 amino acids. V lost 5 bases and J 6 bases, leaving 11 bases between the germline ends. The CDR3 protein is CASSTQGVNEQFF. Here the CDR3 DNA reads TGTGCCAGCAGTACTCAGGGAGTCAATGAGCAGTTCTTC.

Only one count was recorded for this clonotype. V usage is TRBV29-1 and J usage is TRBJ2-3; D not resolved. Germline lookup yields CDR1 SQVTM and CDR2 ANQGSEA. The CDR3 totals 11 residues. Trimming cost V 3 bases and J 4 bases, with 5 bases left between them. The CDR3 is CSVEQADTQYF. CDR3 DNA: TGCAGCGTTGAGCAGGCAGATACGCAGTATTTT.